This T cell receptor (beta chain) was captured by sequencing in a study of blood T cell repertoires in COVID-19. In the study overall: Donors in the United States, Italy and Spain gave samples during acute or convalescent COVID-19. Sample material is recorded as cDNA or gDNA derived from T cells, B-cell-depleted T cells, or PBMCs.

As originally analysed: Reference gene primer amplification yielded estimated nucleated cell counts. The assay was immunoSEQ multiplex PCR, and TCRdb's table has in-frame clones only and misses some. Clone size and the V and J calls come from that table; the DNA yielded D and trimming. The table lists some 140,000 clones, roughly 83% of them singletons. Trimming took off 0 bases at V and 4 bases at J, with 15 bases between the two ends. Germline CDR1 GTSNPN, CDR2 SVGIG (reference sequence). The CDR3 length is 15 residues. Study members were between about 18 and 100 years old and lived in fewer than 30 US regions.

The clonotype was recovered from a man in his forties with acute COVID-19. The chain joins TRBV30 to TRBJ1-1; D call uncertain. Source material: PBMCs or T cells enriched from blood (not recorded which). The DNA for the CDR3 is TGTGCCTGGAGTGTCGGCCTAACAAGGAGCACTGAAGCTTTCTTT. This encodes CAWSVGLTRSTEAFF.